This TCR beta chain was found in a study of control samples from healthy donors and cancer patients (dated by TCRdb to the early 2020s). Library preparation was by the immunoSEQ multiplex PCR assay. TCRdb mirrors the immuneACCESS table, restricted to in-frame sequences. Some clones are absent from its copies; in checked studies, under half trace to an unresolved V gene, and the reason for the others is unknown. Here the sample has 65,000 to 85,000 clones; around 87% occur a single time. 2% to 2.5% of the sample belongs to the ten largest clones. The cysteine opens and the phenylalanine closes a CDR3 of 12 amino acids. The only DNA kept is the CDR3, 36 bases in frame from the first base. V was cut back by 5 bases and J by 14 bases, leaving a gap of 16 bases between them. The germline V gene (reference sequence) specifies MNHEY as CDR1 and SMNVEV as CDR2. A note on this clone: No antigen is known for it. Base-call qualities are not available, and no considerably larger clone is one nucleotide away.

Sequenced material: PBMCs. The chain uses TRBV27 and TRBJ2-1; TRBD1 might be the D gene, on 5 matching bases. The sequence was obtained from a woman in her forties or fifties with head and neck cancer. The bases are TGTGCCAGCAGTGACTGGACATCATCGAAGTTCTTC. This sequence encodes CASSDWTSSKFF.